This T cell receptor (beta chain) emerged from a study of somatic mutations in cytotoxic T cells in rheumatoid arthritis. On the study more broadly: Nearly 100% purity was obtained when some V beta antibody-stained T-cell populations were flow-sorted; these included V beta1+ cells sequenced for TCRB. Regarding the study as a whole: Rising age went with increasing CD8+ clonality in rheumatoid arthritis patients; healthy controls showed no such increase. CD8+ T-cell clonality showed no significant difference between rheumatoid arthritis patients and age-matched healthy controls.

V was trimmed by 1 base and J by 3 bases, leaving 10 bases between them. Germline V gives CDR1 SGHVS, CDR2 FQNEAQ. The length of the CDR3 is 14 residues. Libraries were prepared by immunoSEQ multiplex PCR; TCRdb keeps only in-frame clonotypes and omits some of them. This sample has about 14,000 clones, with 65% to 75% found just once. The investigators isolated CD4+ and CD8+ cells by positive magnetic bead selection and checked their purity by flow cytometry. With regard to this clone: Antigen specificity is unknown.

V is TRBV7-8 and J is TRBJ2-7; TRBD1 or TRBD2 may be the D gene (5 bases each). The sequencing sample was made of CD8+ T cells sorted from blood. The sequence derives from an adult with rheumatoid arthritis. The CDR3 bases are TGTGCCAGCAGCTTAGTCAGGGACGGCTACGAGCAGTACTTC. It is translated as CASSLVRDGYEQYF.